This T cell receptor beta chain was identified in a study of blood T cell repertoires in COVID-19. Study-wide background: Acute and convalescent COVID-19 samples came from the United States, Italy and Spain.

Participant ages covered about 18 to 95 years across approximately 25 US areas. The study recruited exposed participants who had met a COVID-19 case within 2 weeks before entry. Germline V gives CDR1 LNHDA, CDR2 SQIVND (reference sequence). The CDR3 spans 13 residues. The V gene lost 3 bases and the J gene lost 6 bases, with 11 bases spanning the gap. As originally analysed: Counts of nucleated cells, estimated from reference gene primer amplification, were obtained. Some clones are missing from TCRdb's copy, which holds only in-frame ones; the method was immunoSEQ multiplex PCR. V and J calls and clone size are those listed in that table; D and trimming were worked out from the DNA. This table holds roughly 240,000 clones, about four fifths found once.

This chain uses TRBV19 with TRBJ1-2; D perhaps matches TRBD1 (5 bases). This TCR was recovered from a middle-aged woman who had been exposed to COVID-19. The specimen sequenced was PBMCs or T cells enriched from blood (not recorded which). CDR3: CASSISGSHGYTF. CDR3 bases: TGTGCCAGTAGTATTTCAGGGTCTCATGGCTACACCTTC. The whole variable domain, filled in from reference TRBV19 and TRBJ1-2, reads DGGITQSPKYLFRKEGQNVTLSCEQNLNHDAMYWYRQDPGQGLRLIYYSQIVNDFQKGDIAEGYSVSREKKESFPLTVTSAQKNPTAFYLCASSISGSHGYTFGSGTRLTVV.